This record looks at one T cell receptor beta chain sequence and its context. These data are taken from a study of technical replicates of blood from a handful of donors. CDR3 length: 14 residues. Germline CDR1 is KGHSH and CDR2 is LQKENI. Losses at the gene ends were 6 bases for V and 4 bases for J; bases not matched to a gene: 5. TCRdb's copy holds only in-frame clones and misses some; the assay was immunoSEQ multiplex PCR. The sample holds some 87,000 clones, about nine tenths seen once. The TCR originated in a human donor in good health. The rearrangement links TRBV18 to TRBJ2-5, with 10 bases matching TRBD1. Sequenced: T cells isolated from PBMCs. The CDR3 reads CASSTTGGGETQYF. As DNA, the CDR3 is TGTGCCAGCTCTACGACAGGGGGCGGAGAGACCCAGTACTTC.